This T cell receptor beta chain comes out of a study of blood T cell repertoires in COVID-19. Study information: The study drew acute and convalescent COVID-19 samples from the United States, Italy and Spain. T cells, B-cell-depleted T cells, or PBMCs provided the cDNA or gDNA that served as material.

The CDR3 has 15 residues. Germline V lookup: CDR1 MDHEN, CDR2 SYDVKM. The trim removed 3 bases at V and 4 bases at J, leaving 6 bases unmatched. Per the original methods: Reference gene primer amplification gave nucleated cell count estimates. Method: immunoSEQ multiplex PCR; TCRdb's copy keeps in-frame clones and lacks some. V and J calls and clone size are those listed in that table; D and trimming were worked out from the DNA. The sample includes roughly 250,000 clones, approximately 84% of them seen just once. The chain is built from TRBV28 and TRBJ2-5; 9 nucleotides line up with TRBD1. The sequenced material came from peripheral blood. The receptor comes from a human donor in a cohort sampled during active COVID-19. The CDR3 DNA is TGTGCCAGCAGTTTTGTACAGGGGGCTGGAGAGACCCAGTACTTC. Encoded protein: CASSFVQGAGETQYF.